Each of the 30 T cell receptor beta chains below was sequenced from the same sample in a study of CD8+CD57+ T cells in acquired aplastic anemia. TCR beta VDJ and CDR3 profiles were obtained from a genomic DNA template. Via MiXCR, TCRdb re-called the reads, giving one row per CDR3 protein. In the table there are 150,000 or so distinct CDR3 sequences, around 60% of which are singletons. Material for sequencing was sorted CD4+, CD8+, or CD8+CD57+ T cells (not recorded which) from PBMCs. Receptors were obtained from a human donor in good health.

This clonotype appeared a few times. The chain employs TRBV15 and TRBJ2-1, with TRBD2 matching 12 bases. This CDR3 region has 16 residues. Trimming removed 3 bases from V and 8 bases from J; junction bases left unmatched: 8. Germline assignment: CDR1 LNHNV and CDR2 YYDKDF (reference sequence). CDR3 in amino acids: CATSSDGLAGLDEQFF. The CDR3, as DNA: TGTGCCACCAGCAGCGATGGACTAGCGGGACTGGATGAGCAGTTCTTC.

This chain links TRBV5-1 with TRBJ1-1; a weak D match, TRBD1 (5 bases). Germline CDR1 and CDR2: SGHRS and YFSETQ. The CDR3 is 15 amino acids. V was pared by 0 bases and J by 8 bases, with 17 bases between. CDR3 region: CASSLDPGTKGEAFF. Written as DNA, the CDR3 is TGCGCCAGCAGCTTGGATCCTGGGACGAAGGGGGAAGCTTTCTTT.

The gene calls are TRBV28 and TRBJ2-1; 11 positions match TRBD2. CDR3 length: 17 amino acids. The V gene end was trimmed by 3 bases and the J gene end by 7 bases; junction bases not matched to a gene: 11. Germline assignment: CDR1 MDHEN and CDR2 SYDVKM. CDR3: CASSFPLSGRGGNEQFF. CDR3 DNA: TGTGCCAGCAGTTTCCCCCTTAGCGGGAGGGGGGGGAATGAGCAGTTCTTC.

This clonotype was seen at least ten times. This chain connects TRBV6-1 to TRBJ1-1, with D maybe TRBD1 (6 bases). This CDR3 has 15 amino acids. From germline, CDR1 is MNHNS and CDR2 SASEGT. Trimming shortened V by 0 bases and J by 1 base, and 9 bases separated the two germline ends. CDR3 bases: TGTGCCAGCAGTGAAGCAACAGGGACGAACACTGAAGCTTTCTTT. Its protein product is CASSEATGTNTEAFF.

Concerning this clonotype: Relative to the germline gene, one junction end is altered; a read error may explain this. The J gene is TRBJ2-6, the V gene TRBV9; TRBD1 matches at 8 bases. The germline CDR1 and CDR2 sequences are SGDLS and YYNGEE. The CDR3 sequence is 13 residues long. The CDR3 DNA is TGTGCCAGCAGCGTTACAGGGGGGAACACTGAAGCTTTC. This gives the protein CASSVTGGNTEAF.

Many counts were recorded for this clonotype. This chain joins TRBV27 and TRBJ2-7; 7 bases align to TRBD1. This CDR3 contains 13 residues. Unmatched junction bases numbered 4, after V lost 3 bases and J lost 5 bases. The germline V gene encodes CDR1 MNHEY and CDR2 SMNVEV (reference sequence). The CDR3 region is CASSLGRGNEQYF. In DNA, the CDR3 is TGTGCCAGCAGTTTGGGCAGGGGGAACGAGCAGTACTTC.

The chain links TRBV25-1 to TRBJ2-7; D may be TRBD2 (5 bases). The V end was cut by 10 bases, the J end by 7 bases, with 23 bases between. The CDR3 totals 14 residues. CDR1 and CDR2 from the germline V gene are MGHDK and SYGVNS. CDR3 DNA sequence: TGTGCCACCACAGCGGCAGGCTCCTACAATGAGCAGTACTTC. Its protein product is CATTAAGSYNEQYF.

In the case of this clonotype: This likely comes from a read error, as the CDR3 has no conserved phenylalanine or tryptophan at its end. V and J are TRBV24-1 and TRBJ1-1, with D tentatively TRBD1 (6 bases). V lost 5 bases and J 11 bases, leaving 14 bases between the germline ends. In germline, CDR1 is KGHDR, CDR2 SFDVKD. The CDR3 is 12 residues long. The chain's CDR3 is CATSGLGGEAFL. The CDR3, as DNA: TGTGCCACCAGTGGTTTAGGGGGTGAGGCTTTCCTT.

This clonotype was seen a few times. This CDR3 reads CSARTPIGTGRQPQHF. In nucleotides, the CDR3 is TGCAGTGCTAGGACTCCTATAGGGACAGGGCGTCAGCCCCAGCATTTT. V is TRBV20-1 and J is TRBJ1-5; 9 bases agree with TRBD1. CDR3 length equals 16 residues. CDR1 is DFQATT, CDR2 SNEGSKA, per germline (reference sequence). V trimming: 3 bases; J trimming: 6 bases; junction bases outside the gene matches: 12.

This clonotype has at least ten counts. DNA of the CDR3: TGTGCCAGCAGTTCCCCTCTGGAGACCCAGTACTTC. Encoded protein: CASSSPLETQYF. The V call is TRBV28, the J call TRBJ2-5; no definite D call. The CDR3 extends over 12 amino acids. V shed 4 bases and J shed 5 bases, with 8 bases lying between them. Germline CDR1 MDHEN, CDR2 SYDVKM.

V and J are TRBV20-1 and TRBJ2-7; 10 nucleotides match TRBD2. Germline CDR1 DFQATT, CDR2 SNEGSKA (reference sequence). The V segment lost 2 bases and the J segment 7 bases; nucleotides outside the gene matches: 14. The CDR3 loop spans 16 amino acids. CDR3 region: CSARPLTSGSTGEQYF. The DNA of the CDR3 is TGCAGTGCTAGACCACTGACTAGCGGGTCGACGGGGGAGCAGTACTTC.

The sample holds a few counts of this clonotype. V gene TRBV7-8 combines with J gene TRBJ2-7; D is perhaps TRBD1 (7 bases). The length of the CDR3 is 13 residues. Germline V CDR1 and CDR2: SGHVS, FQNEAQ. The ends were cut back, 4 bases at V and 3 bases at J, with 10 bases in the middle. The CDR3 DNA reads as TGTGCCAGCAGCTCAGGGGGGCTCTACGAGCAGTACTTC. As protein: CASSSGGLYEQYF.

The chain is built from TRBV5-6 and TRBJ1-1; 7 bases fit TRBD1. CDR3 size: 14 residues. Germline-derived CDR1 and CDR2 are SGHDT and YYEEEE. Trimming at V came to 6 bases and at J to 2 bases, leaving 7 bases not matched to a gene. The CDR3 coding sequence is TGTGCCAGCAAGGGGGCAGGGGAAAACACTGAAGCTTTCTTT. Encoded protein: CASKGAGENTEAFF.

CDR3 sequence: CASSLARGAASTDTQYF. CDR3 DNA sequence: TGCGCCAGCAGCCTGGCCCGGGGGGCAGCAAGCACAGATACGCAGTATTTT. The rearrangement joins TRBV4-1 to TRBJ2-3; tentative D call: TRBD2 (7 bases). The V end lost 4 bases, the J end lost 0 bases, and 17 bases lay between the germline ends. There are 17 residues in the CDR3. Germline lookup yields CDR1 MGHRA and CDR2 YSYEKL.

V and J are TRBV20-1 and TRBJ2-7, with D perhaps matching TRBD2 (7 bases). The CDR3 sequence is 15 residues long. Germline-derived CDR1 and CDR2 are DFQATT and SNEGSKA (reference sequence). The V gene lost 0 bases and the J gene lost 5 bases, with 17 bases spanning the gap. CDR3 sequence: CSARDSRGAGDEQYF. For the CDR3, the DNA is TGCAGTGCTAGAGACAGCCGGGGGGCCGGGGACGAGCAGTACTTC.

This clonotype was seen only a few times. V gene TRBV10-2 combines with J gene TRBJ1-1; 8 nucleotides agree with TRBD1. Germline V gene lookup returns CDR1 WSHSY and CDR2 SAAADI. Trimming removed 10 bases from V and 3 bases from J; junction bases left unmatched: 13. This CDR3 spans 15 amino acids. This CDR3 is CATRDRGGVDTEAFF. CDR3 bases: TGCGCCACTAGAGACAGGGGAGGAGTAGACACTGAAGCTTTCTTT.

To note about this clonotype: Since the CDR3 does not end with the conserved phenylalanine or tryptophan, this likely comes from a read error. No DNA is shown, since the ends of the CDR3 on it are uncertain; the CDR3 is the one TCRdb lists. This sequence joins TRBV29-1 and TRBJ1-1; the tabulated D call, TRBD1, remains unverified against the DNA. The CDR3 region is 8 residues in length, termini included. Germline values: CDR1 SQVTM, CDR2 ANQGSEA. The CDR3 spells CSVLGRWA.

This clonotype was found many times. This chain connects TRBV6-5 to TRBJ2-7; tentatively, D is TRBD1 or TRBD2 (5 bases each). The CDR3 runs 13 residues. Germline V gene sequence: CDR1 MNHEY, CDR2 SVGAGI. V lost 6 bases to trimming and J lost 0 bases, with 9 bases between them. DNA for the CDR3: TGTGCCAGCAGGGGGGTCAGCTCCTACGAGCAGTACTTC. As protein: CASRGVSSYEQYF.

The CDR3 loop reads CASSTLDGTAGELFF. CDR3 bases: TGTGCCAGCAGCACCCTGGACGGCACGGCCGGGGAGCTGTTTTTT. The chain links TRBV7-9 to TRBJ2-2, with D hard to call. This CDR3 spans 15 amino acids. Germline CDR1 is SEHNR and CDR2 is FQNEAQ (reference sequence). Trimming stripped 5 bases from V and 6 bases from J, with 16 bases between. Full variable domain (remainder filled in from reference TRBV7-9 and TRBJ2-2): DTGVSQNPRHKITKRGQNVTFRCDPISEHNRLYWYRQTLGQGPEFLTYFQNEAQLEKSRLLSDRFSAERPKGSFSTLEIQRTEQGDSAMYLCASSTLDGTAGELFFGEGSRLTVL.

V gene TRBV30 combines with J gene TRBJ1-6, with D possibly TRBD1 on 5 matching bases. The V gene lost 8 bases and the J gene lost 7 bases, with 15 bases spanning the gap. CDR3 length: 13 amino acids. The V gene's germline CDR1 is GTSNPN and CDR2 SVGIG (reference sequence). The CDR3 is CARSQGVNSPLHF. The CDR3 bases are TGTGCCCGGTCGCAGGGAGTGAATTCACCCCTCCACTTT.

The chain combines TRBV7-2 with TRBJ1-5; tentatively, D is TRBD1 (6 bases). Germline V lookup: CDR1 SGHTA, CDR2 FQGNSA. V was shortened by 5 bases and J by 5 bases, with 16 bases between the two germline ends. The CDR3 has 15 amino acids. The chain's CDR3 is CASSPQGFVDQPQHF. For the CDR3, the DNA is TGTGCCAGCAGCCCACAGGGCTTCGTTGATCAGCCCCAGCATTTT.

In its sample, this clonotype was seen a few times. The V call is TRBV10-3, the J call TRBJ2-7; 10 nucleotides line up with TRBD1. From germline, CDR1 is ENHRY and CDR2 SYGVKD. Trimming cost V 0 bases and J 9 bases; bases outside gene matches: 17. The CDR3 length is 18 residues. This CDR3 is CAISESATPGQGSLGQYF. The CDR3, as DNA: TGTGCCATCAGTGAGTCTGCAACCCCGGGACAGGGGAGCCTTGGGCAGTACTTC.

This clonotype occurred a few times. J is TRBJ1-1 and V is TRBV29-1; D unclear. Per germline, CDR1 SQVTM and CDR2 ANQGSEA. The germline V and J ends were trimmed by 4 bases and 0 bases, with 9 bases remaining between them. The length of the CDR3 is 13 residues. This CDR3 reads CSVVQIMNTEAFF. CDR3 nucleotides: TGCAGCGTTGTTCAAATCATGAACACTGAAGCTTTCTTT.

The chain carries TRBV19 and TRBJ2-1; a possible D gene is TRBD1 (6 bases). V was pared by 6 bases and J by 9 bases, with 12 bases between. Looked up from germline, CDR1 is LNHDA and CDR2 is SQIVND (reference sequence). This CDR3 contains 12 residues. The CDR3 loop reads CASSQGIREQFF. DNA for the CDR3: TGTGCCAGTAGCCAGGGGATTCGTGAGCAGTTCTTC.

This chain uses TRBV5-1 with TRBJ2-3; D remains unclear. V lost 5 bases and J lost 3, with 7 bases in between. Germline V gene lookup returns CDR1 SGHRS and CDR2 YFSETQ. The CDR3 covers 12 residues. The CDR3: CASRDGTDTQYF. In DNA, the CDR3 is TGCGCCAGCAGGGACGGGACAGATACGCAGTATTTT.

The chain recombines TRBV10-2 with TRBJ2-5, with D unclear. Trimming left V 2 bases short and J 4 bases short, with 14 bases between. This CDR3 has 15 amino acids. Germline V CDR1 and CDR2: WSHSY, SAAADI. CDR3 sequence (DNA): TGCGCCAGCAGTGAGCCAGGCACAAGGCTAGAGACCCAGTACTTC. This encodes CASSEPGTRLETQYF.

This chain connects TRBV5-1 to TRBJ2-7, with 7 bases fitting TRBD1. After removal of 4 bases from V and 2 bases from J, the junction contained 9 bases not matched to a gene. This CDR3 spans 15 amino acids. The germline V gene encodes CDR1 SGHRS and CDR2 YFSETQ. The CDR3 coding sequence is TGCGCCAGCAGCGCCGGGACAGAAATAGCCTACGAGCAGTACTTC. Protein: CASSAGTEIAYEQYF.

The rearrangement links TRBV7-8 to TRBJ2-3; D call uncertain. The CDR3 consists of 13 residues. Trimming left V 5 bases short and J 2 bases short, with 8 bases between. Germline V lookup: CDR1 SGHVS, CDR2 FQNEAQ. CDR3: CASSTTVTDTQYF. CDR3 DNA sequence: TGTGCCAGCAGCACCACCGTCACAGATACGCAGTATTTT.

The chain links TRBV7-9 to TRBJ2-7; no clear D. Germline CDR1 is SEHNR and CDR2 is FQNEAQ (reference sequence). Trimming removed 0 bases from V and 0 bases from J, with 9 bases in between. This CDR3 spans 15 amino acids. The CDR3 loop is CASSLAGKSSYEQYF. Here the CDR3 DNA reads TGTGCCAGCAGCTTAGCAGGCAAAAGCTCCTACGAGCAGTACTTC.

The chain has TRBV19 and TRBJ1-3; no definite D call. V was clipped by 6 bases and J by 0 bases, with 12 bases between them. Germline lookup yields CDR1 LNHDA and CDR2 SQIVND (reference sequence). CDR3 length: 15 residues. This CDR3 reads CASSSDGYSGNTIYF. The CDR3 DNA is TGTGCCAGTAGCTCGGACGGCTACTCTGGAAACACCATATATTTT.